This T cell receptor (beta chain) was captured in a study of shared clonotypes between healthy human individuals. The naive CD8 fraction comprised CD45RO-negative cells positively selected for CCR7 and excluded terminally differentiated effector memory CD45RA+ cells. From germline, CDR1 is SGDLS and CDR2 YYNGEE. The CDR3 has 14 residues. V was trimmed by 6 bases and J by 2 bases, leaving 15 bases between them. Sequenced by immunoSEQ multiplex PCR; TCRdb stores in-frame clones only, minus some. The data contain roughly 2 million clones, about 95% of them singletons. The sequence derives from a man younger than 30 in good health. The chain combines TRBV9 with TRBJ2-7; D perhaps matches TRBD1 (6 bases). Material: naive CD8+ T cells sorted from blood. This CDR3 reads CASTLGDTPYEQYF. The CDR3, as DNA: TGTGCCAGCACACTGGGGGACACACCCTACGAGCAGTACTTC.